The entry below gives a single T cell receptor beta chain sequence along with its context. The record originates from a study of blood T cell repertoires in COVID-19. Participants were aged roughly 18 to 89 years from 20 to 30 US areas. Cohort allocation depended upon clinical history that participants reported. J lost 6 bases, V lost 3 bases, and 7 bases had no gene match. The CDR3 sequence is 15 residues long. Germline-derived CDR1 and CDR2 are KGHDR and SFDVKD. The method was immunoSEQ multiplex PCR; TCRdb's version includes in-frame clones alone and lacks a portion of them. The sample has approximately 260,000 clones, under 90% seen once; the top ten hold 3.5% to 5%.

The source of this sequence is a man aged 25-45 years with acute COVID-19. The gene calls are TRBV24-1 and TRBJ2-3, with 8 bases lining up with TRBD2. The sequenced sample was PBMCs or T cells enriched from blood (not recorded which). This chain's CDR3 is CATSDLGREGDTQYF. CDR3 DNA sequence: TGTGCCACCAGTGATCTTGGACGGGAGGGGGATACGCAGTATTTT.